The 27 T cell receptor beta chains in this list originate from one sample, sequenced in a study of cytomegalovirus exposure and HLA in healthy donors. The PCR contained 60 Vbeta and 13 Jbeta primers. The repertoire was sequenced with immunoSEQ multiplex PCR; TCRdb's copy has only in-frame clones and lacks some. The table counts roughly 190,000 clones; 0.75% to 0.85% lies in the top ten. The sequencing sample was made of PBMCs. These receptors all come from a woman younger than 35 in good health and CMV-seropositive.

The V gene is TRBV7-2, the J gene TRBJ2-5, with a tentative D call TRBD2 (6 bases). The CDR3 runs 15 residues. The V and J ends lost 1 base and 1 base respectively, with 10 bases between them. Germline CDR1 SGHTA, CDR2 FQGNSA. The CDR3 reads CASSLEGRGQETQYF. In DNA, the CDR3 is TGTGCCAGCAGCTTAGAGGGGCGGGGCCAAGAGACCCAGTACTTC.

The chain employs TRBV29-1 and TRBJ2-1, with 7 bases matching TRBD1. The CDR3 length is 14 residues. The ends lost 6 bases at V and 4 bases at J; junction bases unmatched: 9. Germline V lookup: CDR1 SQVTM, CDR2 ANQGSEA. CDR3 sequence reads: CSVDLQGYYNEQFF. CDR3 DNA: TGCAGCGTGGACTTACAGGGGTATTACAATGAGCAGTTCTTC.

The rearrangement joins TRBV9 to TRBJ2-3; TRBD1 aligns across 7 bases. J was trimmed by 5 bases and V by 5 bases; bases with no gene match: 8. The CDR3 loop spans 14 amino acids. From germline, CDR1 is SGDLS and CDR2 YYNGEE. The CDR3 bases are TGTGCCAGCAGTCCCACAGGGGTCCAAGATACGCAGTATTTT. It specifies CASSPTGVQDTQYF.

This chain connects TRBV5-1 to TRBJ1-1, with TRBD1 as a possible D gene (6 bases). Trimming removed 0 bases at V and 11 bases at J, with 20 bases between. Germline loops: CDR1 SGHRS, CDR2 YFSETQ. The CDR3 is 15 residues long. CDR3 coding DNA: TGCGCCAGCAGCTTGGCCGCAGGGACATCCGAAGTGGCTTTCTTT. Its protein is CASSLAAGTSEVAFF.

The chain couples TRBV5-1 to TRBJ1-4; TRBD1 matches at 7 bases. V lost 2 bases and J lost 7; bases outside the gene matches: 5. The germline gives CDR1 SGHRS, CDR2 YFSETQ. The CDR3 length is 14 residues. Here the CDR3 DNA reads TGCGCCAGCAGCTTCGGGACAGAGTTTGAAAAACTGTTTTTT. Its protein product is CASSFGTEFEKLFF.

This chain links TRBV5-1 with TRBJ2-1; 10 nucleotides match TRBD2. The CDR3 length is 15 residues. J gave up 7 bases and V 3 bases, and 7 bases lay outside the gene matches. CDR1 is SGHRS and CDR2 is YFSETQ in the germline V gene. CDR3 sequence: CASSYLAGARNEQFF. The CDR3 region has the DNA TGCGCCAGCAGCTATCTAGCGGGGGCGAGGAATGAGCAGTTCTTC.

This chain connects TRBV7-9 to TRBJ2-7, with 8 bases identical to TRBD1. CDR1 and CDR2 (germline): SEHNR, FQNEAQ (reference sequence). CDR3 size: 13 residues. The ends lost 4 bases at V and 4 bases at J; junction bases unmatched: 3. The CDR3 is CASSWGQAYEQYF. CDR3 coding DNA: TGTGCCAGCAGCTGGGGACAGGCGTACGAGCAGTACTTC.

This chain links TRBV9 with TRBJ2-7, with 11 bases identical to TRBD2. V trimming: 2 bases; J trimming: 5 bases; junction bases outside the gene matches: 9. Germline V gene sequence: CDR1 SGDLS, CDR2 YYNGEE. The CDR3 has 16 residues. The CDR3 nucleotides read TGTGCCAGCAGCGTGGGTAGCGGGGGGGAGGATGACGAGCAGTACTTC. It encodes CASSVGSGGEDDEQYF. The whole variable domain, filled in from reference TRBV9 and TRBJ2-7, reads DSGVTQTPKHLITATGQRVTLRCSPRSGDLSVYWYQQSLDQGLQFLIQYYNGEERAKGNILERFSAQQFPDLHSELNLSSLELGDSALYFCASSVGSGGEDDEQYFGPGTRLTVT.

V gene TRBV6-6 combines with J gene TRBJ2-7; the D gene is possibly TRBD2 (6 bases). The V end lost 4 bases, the J end lost 4 bases, and 11 bases lay between the germline ends. The CDR3 length is 13 residues. CDR1 is MNHNY and CDR2 is SVGAGI in the germline V gene (reference sequence). The CDR3 sequence: CASSWDSGYEQYF. Written as DNA, the CDR3 is TGTGCCAGCAGTTGGGACTCGGGGTACGAGCAGTACTTC.

The genes are TRBV11-2 and TRBJ1-1; D is perhaps TRBD1 (5 bases). Trimming cost V 10 bases and J 5 bases, with 17 bases left between them. The germline gives CDR1 SGHAT, CDR2 FQNNGV. The CDR3 covers 13 residues. CDR3 sequence: CATRGGTVTEAFF. The CDR3 nucleotides read TGTGCCACCCGCGGGGGAACGGTAACTGAAGCTTTCTTT.

The V and J genes are TRBV4-1 and TRBJ2-3, with TRBD1 identical over 7 bases. V was clipped by 4 bases and J by 5 bases; unmatched bases: 9. The CDR3 has 15 residues. The germline V gene has CDR1 MGHRA and CDR2 YSYEKL. The CDR3 is CASSRIRGRGDTQYF. CDR3 coding DNA: TGCGCCAGCAGCCGCATTAGGGGGCGCGGAGATACGCAGTATTTT.

The chain recombines TRBV9 with TRBJ1-3, with 10 bases identical to TRBD1. The CDR3 contains 15 residues. Germline lookup yields CDR1 SGDLS and CDR2 YYNGEE. V lost 2 bases and J lost 6; bases outside the gene matches: 5. Here the CDR3 reads CASSVSGQGLNTIYF. Written as DNA, the CDR3 is TGTGCCAGCAGCGTTTCGGGACAGGGGTTAAACACCATATATTTT.

In nucleotides, the CDR3 is TGTGCCAGCAGCTTGGCCAATTGGCAGGACACCGGGGAGCTGTTTTTT. It encodes CASSLANWQDTGELFF. V is TRBV5-4 and J is TRBJ2-2; no clear D. Germline lookup yields CDR1 SGHNT and CDR2 YYREEE (reference sequence). The CDR3 totals 16 residues. V dropped 0 bases and J dropped 3 bases, with 12 bases sitting between them.

V usage is TRBV19 and J usage is TRBJ1-1; TRBD1 might be the D (5 bases). Trimming left V 3 bases short and J 0 bases short, with 8 bases between. CDR3 length equals 14 residues. CDR1 is LNHDA and CDR2 is SQIVND in the germline V gene (reference sequence). The chain's CDR3 is CASSIDSMNTEAFF. The CDR3 nucleotides read TGTGCCAGTAGTATCGACAGCATGAACACTGAAGCTTTCTTT.

V and J are TRBV29-1 and TRBJ1-4, with D tentatively TRBD1 (5 bases). CDR1 SQVTM and CDR2 ANQGSEA come from the germline V gene. The CDR3 extends over 14 amino acids. The V end lost 2 bases, the J end lost 4 bases, and 11 bases lay between the germline ends. CDR3 amino acids: CSVESQGINEKLFF. CDR3 DNA sequence: TGCAGCGTTGAATCGCAGGGAATTAATGAAAAACTGTTTTTT.

V is TRBV19 and J is TRBJ1-1; 7 bases are a match to TRBD1. This CDR3 is built from 15 residues. Germline V CDR1 and CDR2: LNHDA, SQIVND (reference sequence). V shed 6 bases, J shed 0 bases, and the junction held 7 bases outside the gene matches. The CDR3 is CASRRQGVLNTEAFF. In DNA form, the CDR3 reads TGTGCCAGTAGAAGACAGGGCGTTCTGAACACTGAAGCTTTCTTT. The full variable domain, its missing parts supplied by reference TRBV19 and TRBJ1-1, is DGGITQSPKYLFRKEGQNVTLSCEQNLNHDAMYWYRQDPGQGLRLIYYSQIVNDFQKGDIAEGYSVSREKKESFPLTVTSAQKNPTAFYLCASRRQGVLNTEAFFGQGTRLTVV.

The J gene is TRBJ1-1, the V gene TRBV30; 8 bases line up with TRBD1. The J segment lost 5 bases and the V segment lost 7 bases, leaving 9 bases of the junction unmatched. CDR1 and CDR2 (germline): GTSNPN, SVGIG (reference sequence). There are 13 residues in the CDR3. CDR3 amino acids: CAFTPDRVTEAFF. For the CDR3, the DNA is TGTGCCTTTACCCCGGACAGGGTGACTGAAGCTTTCTTT.

This chain uses TRBV15 with TRBJ1-2, with TRBD1 matching over 7 bases. Germline lookup yields CDR1 LNHNV and CDR2 YYDKDF (reference sequence). The CDR3 consists of 14 residues. V was pared by 3 bases and J by 8 bases, with 9 bases of the junction left unmatched. As DNA, the CDR3 is TGTGCCACCAGCAGGACGACAGGGTCCTGGGGCTACACCTTC. Amino acid sequence: CATSRTTGSWGYTF.

The chain combines TRBV9 with TRBJ1-2; D is ambiguous. V lost 3 bases to trimming and J lost 7 bases, with 16 bases between them. The CDR3 is 14 residues long. CDR1 is SGDLS and CDR2 is YYNGEE in the germline V gene. DNA for the CDR3: TGTGCCAGCAGCGGACGACAAATTCAGGCTGGCTACACCTTC. This encodes CASSGRQIQAGYTF.

The rearrangement uses TRBV19 and TRBJ2-7; TRBD2 might be the D (7 bases). The CDR3 is 15 amino acids. Germline loops: CDR1 LNHDA, CDR2 SQIVND (reference sequence). The V and J ends lost 3 bases and 4 bases respectively, with 16 bases between them. CDR3 in DNA: TGTGCCAGTAGTATTTCCGGGGGGCGACTATACGAGCAGTACTTC. Translation: CASSISGGRLYEQYF. Full variable domain (rest looked up from reference TRBV19 and TRBJ2-7): DGGITQSPKYLFRKEGQNVTLSCEQNLNHDAMYWYRQDPGQGLRLIYYSQIVNDFQKGDIAEGYSVSREKKESFPLTVTSAQKNPTAFYLCASSISGGRLYEQYFGPGTRLTVT.

The chain is built from TRBV2 and TRBJ2-7; D is perhaps TRBD1 (7 bases). Germline V lookup: CDR1 SNHLY, CDR2 FYNNEI. V lost 2 bases to trimming and J lost 1 base, with 15 bases between them. CDR3 length: 16 amino acids. CDR3 protein: CASSERRDRDSYEQYF. In DNA form, the CDR3 reads TGTGCCAGCAGTGAAAGGAGGGACAGAGATTCCTACGAGCAGTACTTC.

The chain employs TRBV12-5 and TRBJ2-1; the match to TRBD2 covers 8 bases. The CDR3 loop spans 19 amino acids. CDR1 and CDR2 from the germline V gene are LGHNT and FRNRAP. With V trimmed by 0 bases and J by 5 bases, 15 bases remained unmatched. The CDR3 DNA reads as TGTGCTAGTGGTTTGGTATCTCGTAGGACTAGCCAAATAGACAATGAGCAGTTCTTC. Translated: CASGLVSRRTSQIDNEQFF. Full variable domain (missing parts from reference TRBV12-5 and TRBJ2-1): DARVTQTPRHKVTEMGQEVTMRCQPILGHNTVFWYRQTMMQGLELLAYFRNRAPLDDSGMPKDRFSAEMPDATLATLKIQPSEPRDSAVYFCASGLVSRRTSQIDNEQFFGPGTRLTVL.

The chain recombines TRBV21-1 with TRBJ1-2. TRBV21-1 is a documented pseudogene. The CDR3 runs to 15 residues. The CDR3 nucleotides read TGTGCCAGCAGCTCCCACCGAGGGAGCCGGAGTGGCTACACCTTC. Protein sequence: CASSSHRGSRSGYTF.

This sequence joins TRBV2 and TRBJ2-7; the match to TRBD2 covers 7 bases. This CDR3 contains 15 residues. CDR1 is SNHLY, CDR2 FYNNEI, per germline. The ends lost 7 bases at V and 2 bases at J; junction bases unmatched: 11. This chain's CDR3 is CASKQALADPYEQYF. In DNA, the CDR3 is TGTGCCAGCAAACAGGCGCTAGCGGACCCCTACGAGCAGTACTTC.

The V call is TRBV5-1, the J call TRBJ2-5, with no clear D. There are 15 residues in the CDR3. CDR1 is SGHRS and CDR2 is YFSETQ in the germline V gene. With 4 bases removed from V and 2 bases from J, the gap between germline ends came to 15 bases. For the CDR3, the DNA is TGCGCCAGCAGCCGACTCGGCGGAAATCAAGAGACCCAGTACTTC. It yields the protein CASSRLGGNQETQYF.

V usage is TRBV5-4 and J usage is TRBJ2-7; 10 bases fit TRBD1. The CDR3 is 14 residues long. With V trimmed by 4 bases and J by 3 bases, 4 bases remained unmatched. Germline lookup yields CDR1 SGHNT and CDR2 YYREEE (reference sequence). This CDR3 is CASSRRDRGYEQYF. Written as DNA, the CDR3 is TGTGCCAGCAGCCGCCGGGACAGGGGCTACGAGCAGTACTTC.

The V call is TRBV12-1, the J call TRBJ2-7; no DNA check was done on the table's D call, TRBD1. TRBV12-1 is a recognized pseudogene. The CDR3 is made up of 14 amino acids. CDR3 residues: CASSPGGQGYEQYF. The CDR3 DNA follows: TGTGCCAGCAGCCCCGGAGGACAGGGTTACGAGCAGTACTTC.